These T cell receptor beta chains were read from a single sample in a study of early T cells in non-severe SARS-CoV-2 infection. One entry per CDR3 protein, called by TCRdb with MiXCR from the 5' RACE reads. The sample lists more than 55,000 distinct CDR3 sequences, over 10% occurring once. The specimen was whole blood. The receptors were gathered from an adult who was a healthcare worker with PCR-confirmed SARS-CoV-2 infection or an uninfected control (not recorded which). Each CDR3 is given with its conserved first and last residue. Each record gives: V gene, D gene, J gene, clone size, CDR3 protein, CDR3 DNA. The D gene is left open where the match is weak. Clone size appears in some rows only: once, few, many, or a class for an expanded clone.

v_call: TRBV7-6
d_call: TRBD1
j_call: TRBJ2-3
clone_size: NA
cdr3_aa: CASSPATGGLTDTQYF
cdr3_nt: TGTGCCAGCAGCCCCGCGACAGGGGGCTTAACAGATACGCAGTATTTT

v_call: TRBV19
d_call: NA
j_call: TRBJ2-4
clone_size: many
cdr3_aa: CASSGLLRDIQYF
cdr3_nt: TGTGCCAGTAGTGGACTACTTAGGGACATTCAGTACTTC

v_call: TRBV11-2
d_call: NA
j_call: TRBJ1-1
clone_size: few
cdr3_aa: CASSFSTVNTEAFF
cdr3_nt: TGTGCCAGCAGCTTCTCGACGGTGAACACTGAAGCTTTCTTT

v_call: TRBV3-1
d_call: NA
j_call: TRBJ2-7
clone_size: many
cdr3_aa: CASSQDMRGAYEQYF
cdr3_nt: TGTGCCAGCAGCCAAGATATGAGGGGGGCCTACGAGCAGTACTTC

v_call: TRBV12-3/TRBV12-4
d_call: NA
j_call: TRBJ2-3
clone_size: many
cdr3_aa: CASSFGRSTDTQYF
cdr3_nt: TGTGCCAGCAGTTTCGGCCGGAGCACAGATACGCAGTATTTT

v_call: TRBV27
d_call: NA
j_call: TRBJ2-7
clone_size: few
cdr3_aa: CASSVWGGDEQYF
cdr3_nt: TGTGCCAGCAGTGTGTGGGGGGGCGACGAGCAGTACTTC

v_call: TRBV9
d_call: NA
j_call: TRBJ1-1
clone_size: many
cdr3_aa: CASSVSTAATQAFF
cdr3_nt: TGTGCCAGCAGCGTAAGTACGGCGGCCACCCAAGCTTTCTTT

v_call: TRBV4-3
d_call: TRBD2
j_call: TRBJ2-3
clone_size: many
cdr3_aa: CASSRIAGGPADTQYF
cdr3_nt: TGCGCCAGCAGCCGAATAGCGGGGGGGCCGGCAGATACGCAGTATTTT

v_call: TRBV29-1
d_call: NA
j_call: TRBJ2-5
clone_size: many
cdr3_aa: CSVEVGVQETQYF
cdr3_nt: TGCAGCGTTGAGGTAGGGGTCCAAGAGACCCAGTACTTC

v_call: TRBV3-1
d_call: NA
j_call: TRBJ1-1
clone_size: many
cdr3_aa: CASSQGPKNTEAFF
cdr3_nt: TGTGCCAGCAGCCAAGGACCGAAGAACACTGAAGCTTTCTTT

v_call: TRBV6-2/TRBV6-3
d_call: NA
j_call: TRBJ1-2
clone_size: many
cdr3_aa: CASSNRAYGYTF
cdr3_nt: TGTGCCAGCAGTAACAGGGCGTATGGCTACACCTTC

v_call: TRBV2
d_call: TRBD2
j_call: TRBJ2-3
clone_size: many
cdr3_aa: CASSSQRGAEDTQYF
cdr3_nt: TGTGCCAGCAGTTCGCAGCGGGGGGCGGAAGATACGCAGTATTTT

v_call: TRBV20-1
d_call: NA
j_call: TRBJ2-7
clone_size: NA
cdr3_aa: CSAVGRQTGQYF
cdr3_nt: TGCAGTGCCGTGGGACGCCAGACGGGGCAGTACTTC

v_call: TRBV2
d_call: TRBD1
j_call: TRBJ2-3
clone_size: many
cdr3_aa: CASRDRGLRTDTQYF
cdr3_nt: TGTGCCAGCAGAGACAGGGGCCTACGAACAGATACGCAGTATTTT

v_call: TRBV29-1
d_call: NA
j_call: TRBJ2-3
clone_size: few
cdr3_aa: CSVLRGTRTDTQYF
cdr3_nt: TGCAGCGTCCTGAGGGGCACCCGCACAGATACGCAGTATTTT

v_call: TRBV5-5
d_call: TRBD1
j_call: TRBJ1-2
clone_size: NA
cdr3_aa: CASSLVPTGNGYTF
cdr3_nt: TGTGCCAGCAGCTTGGTCCCGACAGGGAACGGCTACACCTTC

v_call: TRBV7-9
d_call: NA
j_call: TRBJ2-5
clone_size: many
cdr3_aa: CASSLPDRGETQYF
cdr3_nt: TGTGCCAGCAGCTTACCCGACAGAGGAGAGACCCAGTACTTC

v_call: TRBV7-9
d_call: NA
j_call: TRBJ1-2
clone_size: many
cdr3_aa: CASREDGNYGYTF
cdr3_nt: TGTGCCAGCAGGGAGGACGGTAACTATGGCTACACCTTC

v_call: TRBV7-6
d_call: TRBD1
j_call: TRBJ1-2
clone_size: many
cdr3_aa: CASRGQGVGYTF
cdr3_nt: TGTGCCAGCAGGGGACAGGGAGTTGGCTACACCTTC

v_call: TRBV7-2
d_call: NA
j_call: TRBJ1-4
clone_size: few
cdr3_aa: CASSLGAGYNEKLFF
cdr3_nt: TGTGCCAGCAGCTTAGGAGCAGGTTATAATGAAAAACTGTTTTTT

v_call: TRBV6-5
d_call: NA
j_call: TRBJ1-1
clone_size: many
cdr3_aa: CASRKNTEAFF
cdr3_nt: TGTGCCAGCAGAAAGAACACTGAAGCTTTCTTT

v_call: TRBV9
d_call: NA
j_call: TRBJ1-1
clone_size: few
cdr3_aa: CASSPPIPRGTEAFF
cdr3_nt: TGTGCCAGCAGCCCCCCGATCCCAAGGGGGACTGAAGCTTTCTTT

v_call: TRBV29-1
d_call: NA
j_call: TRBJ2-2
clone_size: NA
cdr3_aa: CSVTVPTGELFF
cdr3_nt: TGCAGCGTGACGGTGCCCACCGGGGAGCTGTTTTTT

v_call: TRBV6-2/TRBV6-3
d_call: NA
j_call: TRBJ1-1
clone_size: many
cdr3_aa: CASSLPRLDNTEAFF
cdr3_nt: TGTGCCAGCAGTCTCCCTCGACTAGACAACACTGAAGCTTTCTTT

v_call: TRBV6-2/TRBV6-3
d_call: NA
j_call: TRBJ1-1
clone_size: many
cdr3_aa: CASSYLESPEAFF
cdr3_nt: TGTGCCAGCAGTTACTTAGAGAGCCCAGAAGCTTTCTTT

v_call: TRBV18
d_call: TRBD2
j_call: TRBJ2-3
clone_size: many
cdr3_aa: CASSGTSGVTDTQYF
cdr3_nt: TGTGCCAGCTCAGGGACTAGCGGGGTCACAGATACGCAGTATTTT

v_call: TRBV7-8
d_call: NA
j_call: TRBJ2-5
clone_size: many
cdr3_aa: CASSSGPLGGPKNIETQYF
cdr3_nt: TGTGCCAGCAGCTCTGGGCCGTTGGGGGGGCCAAAGAACATCGAGACCCAGTACTTC